This is a list of T cell receptor beta chains from one sample in a study of shared clonotypes between healthy human individuals. The data were produced by immunoSEQ multiplex PCR, yet TCRdb's version contains in-frame clones alone and is incomplete. The sample includes approximately 2.5 million clones, approximately 94% of them seen just once. Sequenced sample: naive CD4+ T cells sorted from blood. The receptor set was obtained from a man aged 18 to 30 in good health. Each CDR3 is given with its conserved first and last residue. The D gene is left open where the match is weak. The listing skips clone size in some rows; elsewhere it reads once, few, many or a size class.

d_gene: -
v_gene: TRBV5-1
j_gene: TRBJ2-3
abundance: -
CDR3nt: TGCGCCAGCAGCTCTCCCGGGGAACTAGGTAAAGATACGCAGTATTTT
CDR3aa: CASSSPGELGKDTQYF

d_gene: -
v_gene: TRBV7-9
j_gene: TRBJ2-7
abundance: -
CDR3nt: TGTGCCAGCAGCTGGGGTACGGTTGGCGAGCAGTACTTC
CDR3aa: CASSWGTVGEQYF

d_gene: -
v_gene: TRBV5-1
j_gene: TRBJ2-7
abundance: -
CDR3nt: TGCGCCAGCAGCGGGGCAGTGGGACCCTACGAGCAGTACTTC
CDR3aa: CASSGAVGPYEQYF

d_gene: -
v_gene: TRBV28
j_gene: TRBJ2-7
abundance: -
CDR3nt: TGTGCCAGCAGTTTGGGACGCTACGAGCAGTACTTC
CDR3aa: CASSLGRYEQYF

d_gene: -
v_gene: TRBV2
j_gene: TRBJ2-5
abundance: once
CDR3nt: TGTGCCAGCAGTGCCGATACCCAAGAGACCCAGTACTTC
CDR3aa: CASSADTQETQYF

d_gene: -
v_gene: TRBV7-9
j_gene: TRBJ2-4
abundance: -
CDR3nt: TGTGCCAGCAGCTTATGGAGGACAGTCGTTACCAAAAACATTCAGTACTTC
CDR3aa: CASSLWRTVVTKNIQYF

d_gene: -
v_gene: TRBV9
j_gene: TRBJ2-5
abundance: -
CDR3nt: TGTGCCAGCAGCGTAGGGGTGGGGGCCAACCAAGAGACCCAGTACTTC
CDR3aa: CASSVGVGANQETQYF

d_gene: TRBD2
v_gene: TRBV5-1
j_gene: TRBJ2-7
abundance: -
CDR3nt: TGCGCCAGCAGCTTGGGACTAGCGGGAACCTACGAGCAGTACTTC
CDR3aa: CASSLGLAGTYEQYF

d_gene: TRBD2
v_gene: TRBV30
j_gene: TRBJ2-5
abundance: -
CDR3nt: TGTGCCTGGAAAGGCGGGAGGACCCAAGAGACCCAGTACTTC
CDR3aa: CAWKGGRTQETQYF

d_gene: -
v_gene: TRBV7-6
j_gene: TRBJ1-4
abundance: -
CDR3nt: TGTGCCAGCAGCCCCTCGGTAGGGGGGTCTGAAAAACTGTTTTTT
CDR3aa: CASSPSVGGSEKLFF

d_gene: -
v_gene: TRBV6-1
j_gene: TRBJ1-1
abundance: -
CDR3nt: TGTGCCAGCAGGACTCGGACAGAGAACACTGAAGCTTTCTTT
CDR3aa: CASRTRTENTEAFF

d_gene: -
v_gene: TRBV19
j_gene: TRBJ2-5
abundance: -
CDR3nt: TGTGCCAGTAGTGTGTCCCTTTGGGTTCAAGAGACCCAGTACTTC
CDR3aa: CASSVSLWVQETQYF

d_gene: -
v_gene: TRBV5-1
j_gene: TRBJ1-5
abundance: -
CDR3nt: TGCGCCAGCAGCGCCGGGGGAGACACATATCAGCCCCAGCATTTT
CDR3aa: CASSAGGDTYQPQHF

d_gene: -
v_gene: TRBV6-5
j_gene: TRBJ2-7
abundance: -
CDR3nt: TGTGCCAGCAGCCGACGGGACTTCGGGAATAACGAGCAGTACTTC
CDR3aa: CASSRRDFGNNEQYF

d_gene: TRBD1
v_gene: TRBV27
j_gene: TRBJ1-5
abundance: -
CDR3nt: TGTGCCAGCAGTCCGGACAGGGATCAGCCCCAGCATTTT
CDR3aa: CASSPDRDQPQHF

d_gene: -
v_gene: TRBV6-6
j_gene: TRBJ1-1
abundance: -
CDR3nt: TGTGCCAGCAGCCCCCCCACTTTGAACACTGAAGCTTTCTTT
CDR3aa: CASSPPTLNTEAFF

d_gene: -
v_gene: TRBV6-6
j_gene: TRBJ1-6
abundance: -
CDR3nt: TGTGCCAGCAGTTACTCGACGACAGAATATAATTCACCCCTCCACTTT
CDR3aa: CASSYSTTEYNSPLHF

d_gene: TRBD1
v_gene: TRBV7-8
j_gene: TRBJ1-3
abundance: -
CDR3nt: TGTGCCAGCAGCTTCGCAGGGGGAACTGGAAACACCATATATTTT
CDR3aa: CASSFAGGTGNTIYF

d_gene: -
v_gene: TRBV19
j_gene: TRBJ1-6
abundance: -
CDR3nt: TGTGCCAGTAACTGGGTAGGGTCACCCCTCCACTTT
CDR3aa: CASNWVGSPLHF

d_gene: -
v_gene: TRBV7-8
j_gene: TRBJ2-7
abundance: -
CDR3nt: TGTGCCAGCCAACTTCAATTCTCCTACGAGCAGTACTTC
CDR3aa: CASQLQFSYEQYF

d_gene: -
v_gene: TRBV29-1
j_gene: TRBJ2-7
abundance: once
CDR3nt: TGCAGCGTCACCAGGGGGGGCGACGAGCAGTACTTC
CDR3aa: CSVTRGGDEQYF

d_gene: TRBD1
v_gene: TRBV7-2
j_gene: TRBJ2-5
abundance: -
CDR3nt: TGTGCCAGCAGCCCGGACAGGGGGCGGGCGACCCAGTACTTC
CDR3aa: CASSPDRGRATQYF

d_gene: -
v_gene: TRBV9
j_gene: TRBJ2-3
abundance: -
CDR3nt: TGTGCCAGCAGCGTTCGCCAGGGGTTAGCAGATACGCAGTATTTT
CDR3aa: CASSVRQGLADTQYF

d_gene: -
v_gene: TRBV27
j_gene: TRBJ2-5
abundance: -
CDR3nt: TGTGCCAGCAGTTTACGAGGGCAAGAGACCCAGTACTTC
CDR3aa: CASSLRGQETQYF

d_gene: TRBD1
v_gene: TRBV28
j_gene: TRBJ1-1
abundance: -
CDR3nt: TGTGCCAGCAGTACGACAGGGACAGGGGGTACTGAAGCTTTCTTT
CDR3aa: CASSTTGTGGTEAFF

d_gene: TRBD1
v_gene: TRBV6-5
j_gene: TRBJ1-4
abundance: -
CDR3nt: TGTGCCAGCAGTTACTCGGACAGGAGGGGGGAAAAACTGTTTTTT
CDR3aa: CASSYSDRRGEKLFF

d_gene: -
v_gene: TRBV15
j_gene: TRBJ1-1
abundance: -
CDR3nt: TGTGCCACCAGCAGGCCGGGACCGAACACTGAAGCTTTCTTT
CDR3aa: CATSRPGPNTEAFF

d_gene: -
v_gene: TRBV19
j_gene: TRBJ2-7
abundance: -
CDR3nt: TGTGCCACTCGCAGTACTGGGGTTCCCTACGAGCAGTACTTC
CDR3aa: CATRSTGVPYEQYF

d_gene: TRBD1
v_gene: TRBV29-1
j_gene: TRBJ1-1
abundance: few
CDR3nt: TGCAGCGTAACAGGGGGCAACACTGAAGCTTTCTTT
CDR3aa: CSVTGGNTEAFF

d_gene: -
v_gene: TRBV6-1
j_gene: TRBJ1-1
abundance: -
CDR3nt: TGTGCCAGCAGTGATAACTGGGCGAACACTGAAGCTTTCTTT
CDR3aa: CASSDNWANTEAFF

d_gene: TRBD1
v_gene: TRBV6-5
j_gene: TRBJ1-2
abundance: -
CDR3nt: TGTGCCAGCAGCCCTACAGGGGCTGGGGGCTACACCTTC
CDR3aa: CASSPTGAGGYTF